This is a list of T cell receptor beta chains from one sample in a study of T-cell reconstitution after alpha-beta-depleted transplantation in children. MiXCR, applied by TCRdb to the PCR reads, yields one record per CDR3 protein. The table includes about 250,000 distinct CDR3 sequences, under 30% detected once. The source was PBMCs, mostly from graft donor cells, collected 360 days after TCRalphabeta/CD19-depleted stem cell transplant. The receptors shown here come from a female patient aged 2-9 years who had a stem cell transplant for congenital amegakaryocytic thrombocytopenia, so the T cells may come from the graft donor. CDR3s include the opening cysteine and the closing phenylalanine or tryptophan. D genes are given only for firm matches. The size field is filled for only some rows; it gives once, few, many or a size class.

j_call: TRBJ2-5; v_call: TRBV28; d_call: .; clone_size: .; cdr3_aa: CASSFRAQYF; cdr3_nt: TGTGCCAGCAGTTTCCGGGCCCAGTACTTC
j_call: TRBJ2-1; v_call: TRBV7-9; d_call: .; clone_size: once; cdr3_aa: CASSPLGGYNEQFF; cdr3_nt: TGTGCCAGCAGCCCACTAGGCGGGTACAATGAGCAGTTCTTC
j_call: TRBJ2-4; v_call: TRBV27; d_call: TRBD1; clone_size: few; cdr3_aa: CASRGTGANIQYF; cdr3_nt: TGTGCCAGCAGGGGGACAGGGGCGAACATTCAGTACTTC
j_call: TRBJ1-2; v_call: TRBV12-3/TRBV12-4; d_call: TRBD1; clone_size: .; cdr3_aa: CASSLHGDSDGYTF; cdr3_nt: TGTGCCAGCAGTTTACATGGGGACAGCGATGGCTACACCTTC
j_call: TRBJ2-1; v_call: TRBV20-1; d_call: .; clone_size: .; cdr3_aa: CSARDSVGDEQFF; cdr3_nt: TGCAGTGCTAGAGATAGCGTAGGGGATGAGCAGTTCTTC
j_call: TRBJ2-3; v_call: TRBV12-3/TRBV12-4; d_call: .; clone_size: .; cdr3_aa: CASSLPRNRPHTQYF; cdr3_nt: TGTGCCAGCAGTTTGCCCAGGAATAGGCCGCATACGCAGTATTTT
j_call: TRBJ2-5; v_call: TRBV20-1; d_call: .; clone_size: .; cdr3_aa: CSARDFSRGANETQYF; cdr3_nt: TGCAGTGCTAGAGATTTTTCCAGGGGGGCGAATGAGACCCAGTACTTC
j_call: TRBJ2-6; v_call: TRBV7-9; d_call: .; clone_size: .; cdr3_aa: CASRGLGSGANVLTF; cdr3_nt: TGTGCCAGCAGGGGCCTCGGCTCTGGGGCCAACGTCCTGACTTTC
j_call: TRBJ1-4; v_call: TRBV15; d_call: .; clone_size: .; cdr3_aa: CATTSGSTWEKLFF; cdr3_nt: TGTGCCACCACAAGCGGGAGTACCTGGGAAAAACTGTTTTTT
j_call: TRBJ1-6; v_call: TRBV2; d_call: .; clone_size: .; cdr3_aa: CASSPTDTYNSPLHF; cdr3_nt: TGTGCCAGCAGCCCGACAGACACCTATAATTCACCCCTCCACTTT
j_call: TRBJ2-1; v_call: TRBV12-3/TRBV12-4; d_call: TRBD2; clone_size: .; cdr3_aa: CASSHRLAEHNEQFF; cdr3_nt: TGTGCCAGCAGTCATCGACTAGCGGAACACAATGAGCAGTTCTTC
j_call: TRBJ2-1; v_call: TRBV2; d_call: TRBD2; clone_size: few; cdr3_aa: CASIQLAGGPNEQFF; cdr3_nt: TGTGCCAGCATCCAACTAGCGGGGGGGCCTAATGAGCAGTTCTTC